The sequence of this T cell receptor beta chain was determined in a study of cytomegalovirus exposure and HLA in healthy donors. Across the study: Roughly 180 million T cells yielded 117 million unique TCR beta sequences in earlier analysis.

From germline, CDR1 is MNHNS and CDR2 SASEGT. There are 18 residues in the CDR3. Trimming took 0 bases from V and 0 from J; bases not matched to a gene: 4. It was with 60 Vbeta and 13 Jbeta primers that the PCR ran. Clones were sequenced by immunoSEQ multiplex PCR, and TCRdb holds only the in-frame ones, with some missing. Among about 150,000 clones listed, about 75% were seen once. This clone came up a few times. Sequencing input: PBMCs. This TCR was sampled from a man in his thirties or forties in good health and CMV-seronegative. The chain couples TRBV6-1 to TRBJ2-3; 12 bases align to TRBD2. CDR3 coding DNA: TGTGCCAGCAGTGAAGCGCTAGCGGGAGGGCCTAGCACAGATACGCAGTATTTT. Translation: CASSEALAGGPSTDTQYF.